A selection of T cell receptor beta chains follows, all from one sample in a study of CD8 T cells in ankylosing spondylitis. TCRdb re-called the 5' RACE reads through MiXCR, storing one row per CDR3 protein. Of 200,000 or so distinct CDR3 sequences listed, roughly 24% are singletons. The specimen sequenced was blood, either unsorted or a sorted T cell fraction (not recorded which). All receptors come from a male donor with ankylosing spondylitis or in good health (not recorded which). Each CDR3 is given with its conserved first and last residue. D genes are given only for firm matches. Clone size, where shown, is once, few, many, or a class for clones that have expanded.

d_call clone_size j_call v_call cdr3_length cdr3_aa cdr3_nt
TRBD2 few TRBJ2-1 TRBV29-1 15 CSVTGLAGSYNEQFF TGCAGCGTTACGGGACTAGCGGGCTCCTACAATGAGCAGTTCTTC
TRBD1 many TRBJ2-2 TRBV29-1 17 CSVEEGRGTGNTGELFF TGCAGCGTTGAAGAAGGTAGAGGGACAGGGAACACCGGGGAGCTGTTTTTT
TRBD1 many TRBJ1-2 TRBV3-1 16 CASSQRDRYTNYGYTF TGTGCCAGCAGCCAACGGGACAGATATACTAACTATGGCTACACCTTC
TRBD1 many TRBJ1-2 TRBV7-2 14 CASSTRTGGDGYTF TGTGCCAGCAGCACACGGACAGGGGGCGATGGCTACACCTTC
TRBD2 NA TRBJ2-5 TRBV20-1 15 CSARSERELEETQYF TGCAGTGCTAGATCGGAGCGGGAGTTGGAAGAGACCCAGTACTTC
NA NA TRBJ2-1 TRBV20-1 15 CSAPGAGLSYNEQFF TGCAGTGCTCCGGGGGCGGGACTTTCCTACAATGAGCAGTTCTTC
TRBD1 few TRBJ1-4 TRBV20-1 15 CSARPFGTGNEKLFF TGCAGTGCTAGACCTTTCGGGACAGGGAATGAAAAACTGTTTTTT
NA many TRBJ2-7 TRBV5-4 12 CASSLGPSEQYF TGTGCCAGCAGCTTGGGACCCAGCGAGCAGTACTTC
TRBD2 NA TRBJ2-3 TRBV29-1 14 CSVEWGGSSDTQYF TGCAGCGTTGAATGGGGGGGTAGCTCAGATACGCAGTATTTT
NA NA TRBJ2-2 TRBV15 14 CATSRAPNTGELFF TGTGCCACCAGCAGAGCGCCGAACACCGGGGAGCTGTTTTTT
NA once TRBJ1-2 TRBV27 12 CASSARGYGYTF TGTGCCAGCAGTGCGAGGGGGTATGGCTACACCTTC
NA NA TRBJ2-1 TRBV20-1 15 CSARDRTAGYNEQFF TGCAGTGCTAGAGATCGGACAGCAGGCTACAATGAGCAGTTCTTC
TRBD1 few TRBJ1-2 TRBV3-1 15 CASSQAPGQGSGYTF TGTGCCAGCAGCCAAGCCCCGGGACAGGGGTCGGGCTACACCTTC
NA many TRBJ2-7 TRBV6-1 14 CASSRPGSSYEQYF TGTGCCAGCAGCAGACCAGGGTCGTCCTACGAGCAGTACTTC
NA many TRBJ1-1 TRBV20-1 13 CSAGASMNTEAFF TGCAGTGCTGGGGCGTCCATGAACACTGAAGCTTTCTTT
NA NA TRBJ2-3 TRBV5-1 13 CVSSLEMADTQYF TGCGTTAGCAGCTTGGAGATGGCGGATACGCAGTATTTT